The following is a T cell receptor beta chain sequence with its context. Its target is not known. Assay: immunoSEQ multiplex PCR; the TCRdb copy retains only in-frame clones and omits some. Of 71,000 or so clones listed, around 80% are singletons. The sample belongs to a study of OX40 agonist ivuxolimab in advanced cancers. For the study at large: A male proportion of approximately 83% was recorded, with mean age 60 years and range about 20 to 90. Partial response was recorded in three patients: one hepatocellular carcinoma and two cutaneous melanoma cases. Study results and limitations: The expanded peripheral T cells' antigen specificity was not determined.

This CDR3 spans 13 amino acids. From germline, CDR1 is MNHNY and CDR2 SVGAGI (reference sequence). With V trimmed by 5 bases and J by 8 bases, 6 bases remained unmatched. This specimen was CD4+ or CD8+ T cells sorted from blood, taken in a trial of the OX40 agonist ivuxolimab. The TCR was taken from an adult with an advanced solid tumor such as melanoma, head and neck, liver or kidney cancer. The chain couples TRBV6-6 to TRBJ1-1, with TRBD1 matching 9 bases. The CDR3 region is CASSTAGTGEAFF. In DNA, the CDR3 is TGTGCCAGCAGTACCGCCGGGACAGGGGAAGCTTTCTTT.